Sequencing of this T cell receptor (beta chain) was carried out in a study of low-dose radiotherapy and immunotherapy resistance in tumors. The wider study: Patients were treated with intravenous nivolumab at 240 mg every two weeks and were also dosed with ipilimumab at 1 mg/kg every six weeks. Aspirin 300 mg, taken orally and daily, was given to patients for four cycles from cycle 1 day 1.

First-strand cDNA relied on TRAV- and TRBV-specific primers spanning alpha and beta chains. The authors amplified TCRs for around 20 PCR cycles with a constant-region primer and a V-primer adapter. MiXCR, applied by TCRdb to the reads, yields one record per CDR3 protein. This table has 55,000 to 70,000 distinct CDR3 sequences, under 30% appearing once. Trimming at V came to 0 bases and at J to 3 bases, leaving 16 bases not matched to a gene. This CDR3 is 20 amino acids long. The germline V gene has CDR1 LGHDT and CDR2 YNNKEL (reference sequence). Time point denoted: before trial treatment. Treatment of the donors consisted of nivolumab and ipilimumab (plus aspirin, low-dose cyclophosphamide and low-dose radiotherapy).

The source was PBMCs, collected before treatment. The receptor was derived from a male donor with prostate cancer. The chain links TRBV3-1 to TRBJ2-7; 11 positions match TRBD2. The DNA of the CDR3 is TGTGCCAGCAGCCAAGAAGGGCTGCCTAGCGGGAGGAGGCGGGACTACGAGCAGTACTTC. Protein sequence: CASSQEGLPSGRRRDYEQYF.